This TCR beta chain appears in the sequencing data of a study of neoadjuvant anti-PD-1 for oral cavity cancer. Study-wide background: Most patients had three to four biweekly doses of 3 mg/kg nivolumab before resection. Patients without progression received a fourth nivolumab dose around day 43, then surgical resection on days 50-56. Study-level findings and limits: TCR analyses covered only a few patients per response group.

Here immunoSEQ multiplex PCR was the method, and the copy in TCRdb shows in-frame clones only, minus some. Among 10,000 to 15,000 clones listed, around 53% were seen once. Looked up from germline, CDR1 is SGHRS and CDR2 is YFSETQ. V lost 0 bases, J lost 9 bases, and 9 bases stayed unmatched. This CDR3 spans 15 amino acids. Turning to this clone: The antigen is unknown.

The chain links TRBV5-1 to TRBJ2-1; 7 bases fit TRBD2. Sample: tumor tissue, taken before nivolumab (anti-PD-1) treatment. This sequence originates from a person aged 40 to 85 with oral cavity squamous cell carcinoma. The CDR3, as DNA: TGCGCCAGCAGCTTGGGCGGGAGTATCAATGTTGAGCAGTTCTTC. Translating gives CASSLGGSINVEQFF.